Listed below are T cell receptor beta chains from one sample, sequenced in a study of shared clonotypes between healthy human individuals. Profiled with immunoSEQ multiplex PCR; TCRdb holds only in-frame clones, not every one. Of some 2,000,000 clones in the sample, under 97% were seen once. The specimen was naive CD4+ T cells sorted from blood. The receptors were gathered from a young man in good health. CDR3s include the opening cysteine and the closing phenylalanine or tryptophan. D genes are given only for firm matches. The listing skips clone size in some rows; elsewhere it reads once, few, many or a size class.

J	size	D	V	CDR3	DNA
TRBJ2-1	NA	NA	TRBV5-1	CASSPGKDSYNEQFF	TGCGCCAGCAGCCCGGGAAAAGACAGCTACAATGAGCAGTTCTTC
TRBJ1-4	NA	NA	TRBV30	CAWSRQGREKLFF	TGTGCCTGGAGCCGGCAGGGGCGCGAAAAACTGTTTTTT
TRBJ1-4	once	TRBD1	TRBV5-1	CASSTGQGTTNEKLFF	TGCGCCAGCAGCACGGGACAGGGAACTACTAATGAAAAACTGTTTTTT
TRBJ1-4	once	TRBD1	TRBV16	CASSQSGGRQGKLFF	TGTGCCAGCAGCCAATCGGGTGGAAGACAGGGAAAACTGTTTTTT
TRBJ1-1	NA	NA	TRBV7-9	CASRPAEYTEAFF	TGTGCCAGCAGGCCCGCCGAGTACACTGAAGCTTTCTTT
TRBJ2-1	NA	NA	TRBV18	CASSTGGASNNEQFF	TGTGCCAGCTCCACCGGGGGAGCGTCTAACAATGAGCAGTTCTTC
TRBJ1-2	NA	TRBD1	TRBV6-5	CASSYADRLNYGYTF	TGTGCCAGCAGTTACGCGGACAGGCTCAACTATGGCTACACCTTC
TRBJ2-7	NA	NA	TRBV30	CAWSVGGDSYEQYF	TGTGCCTGGAGTGTAGGGGGAGACTCCTACGAGCAGTACTTC
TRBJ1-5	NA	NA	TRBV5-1	CASSVDSKNQPQHF	TGCGCCAGCAGCGTAGACAGTAAGAATCAGCCCCAGCATTTT
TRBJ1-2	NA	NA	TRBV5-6	CASSRGPPNYGYTF	TGTGCCAGCAGCCGGGGACCGCCAAACTATGGCTACACCTTC
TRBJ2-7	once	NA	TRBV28	CASSRGLPYEQYF	TGTGCCAGCAGCCGTGGATTACCCTACGAGCAGTACTTC
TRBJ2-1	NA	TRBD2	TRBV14	CASSPLAGSYNEQFF	TGTGCCAGCAGCCCTCTAGCGGGCTCCTACAATGAGCAGTTCTTC
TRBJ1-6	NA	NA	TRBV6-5	CASSREKHNSPLHF	TGTGCCAGCAGTCGGGAGAAGCATAATTCACCCCTCCACTTT
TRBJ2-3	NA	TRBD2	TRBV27	CASLKRGGLDTQYF	TGTGCCAGCCTAAAGCGGGGGGGCCTAGATACGCAGTATTTT
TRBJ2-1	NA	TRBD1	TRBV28	CAYTAHRGTNEQFF	TGTGCCTATACAGCCCACAGGGGGACAAATGAGCAGTTCTTC
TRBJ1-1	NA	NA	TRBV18	CASSPQQNTRNTEAFF	TGTGCCAGCTCACCACAACAGAATACCAGGAACACTGAAGCTTTCTTT
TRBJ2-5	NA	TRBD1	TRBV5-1	CASSSGSTGRSETQYF	TGCGCCAGCAGCTCGGGCTCGACAGGGCGTAGCGAGACCCAGTACTTC
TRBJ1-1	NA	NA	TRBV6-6	CASSSVQGYTEAFF	TGTGCCAGCAGTTCTGTTCAGGGGTACACTGAAGCTTTCTTT
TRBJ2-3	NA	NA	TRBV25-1	CASREGGYTQYF	TGTGCCAGCAGAGAAGGAGGGTATACGCAGTATTTT
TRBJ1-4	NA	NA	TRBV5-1	CASRSGTLNEKLFF	TGCGCCAGCAGGTCCGGGACACTTAATGAAAAACTGTTTTTT